This T cell receptor beta chain emerged from a study of cytomegalovirus exposure and HLA in healthy donors (dated by TCRdb to 2016 to 2017). For the study in its entirety: An earlier analysis of under 600 of the donors reported 250 to 350 Gb of sequence data and 120 million or so unique TCR beta sequences from roughly 180 million T cells. An early release that covered roughly 600 HLA-typed donors contained about 290 gigabases of sequencing data and around 85 million unique TCR sequences. The genetic ancestry cluster associated with self-reported Caucasian donors included roughly four fifths of the 350 to 500 genotyped donors. The study was designed to test whether signatures of past pathogen exposure could be identified by cataloging public T cell receptors. The study used immunosequencing to profile the T cell repertoires of approximately 630 subjects and linked those repertoires to cytomegalovirus serostatus. A separate validation cohort of approximately 130 different subjects was used in addition to the roughly 700-subject first cohort. To predict cytomegalovirus infection status, the study brought together high-throughput TCR immunosequencing, statistical association of individual TCRs with disease status, and machine learning. In a later analysis, previously published TCR beta repertoires from some 640 donors were re-analyzed and high-resolution HLA genotyping was added so that TCR occurrence patterns could be studied. Rather than drawing on any new phenotypic data, the later analysis identified candidate immune exposures from TCR beta sequences and the way those sequences occurred across donors. An earlier analysis of around 580 of the donors used high-throughput TCR beta sequencing to judge whether each TCR beta V gene segment behaved as functional or pseudogenic. Alongside the repertoire data, information on donor age, sex, ethnicity and CMV serostatus was compiled. A later genetic analysis used genome-wide SNP genotypes for 398 of the 666 donors, treating that subset as a discovery cohort. All discovery cohort repertoires had been generated on a single sequencing platform. Both class I and class II loci were covered by HLA typing, at four-digit resolution. Typing coverage differed by locus: A, B, C, DRB1 and DQB1 were typed in roughly 620-640 donors, DQA1 in 500 to 550, DPA1 in approximately 610, and DPB1 in 472. Roughly five DR-DQ haplotypes were treated as single units for association and clustering because of strong linkage in the cohort. On average, about 200,000 unique TCR beta nucleotide sequences were sequenced per donor among 398 genotyped donors of the cohort, with roughly 18% of those sequences being non-productive.

The library was made by the immunoSEQ multiplex PCR assay. The multiplex PCR relied on a mix of 60 forward primers for TCR Vbeta segments and 13 reverse primers for TCR Jbeta segments. The CDR3 region of rearranged TCR beta genes was amplified from genomic DNA with a multiplex PCR assay. On the Illumina HiSeq System, the amplified TCR beta libraries were sequenced as 87-base-pair reads. On the authors' methods: In a later analysis, about 80 million unique TCR beta chains were counted across the 650 to 700 repertoires, and roughly 10 million of these chains were shared by at least two donors. Raw reads were error-corrected and collapsed into unique sequences with a nearest-neighbor algorithm that merged closely related sequences to remove PCR and sequencing errors. Alignment of CDR3 sequences to IMGT reference sequences was used to assign V, D and J gene segments. For a sequence to be retained, a match of at least six nucleotides was required to both a V gene segment and a J gene segment. Rearrangements were classified as productive when the CDR3 lacked stop codons and remained in frame with V and J, and all other rearrangements were classified as non-productive. Following IMGT convention, CDR3 was defined as the stretch from the second conserved V-encoded cysteine to the conserved J-encoded phenylalanine. The earlier analysis of about 610 of the donors excluded sequences that lacked an unambiguous match to a single V gene segment. An earlier analysis of a few hundred of the donors called V segments functional above 56.7% productive rearrangements and segregating when the between-donor standard deviation exceeded 5%. A statistical classification framework was built to diagnose cytomegalovirus status from the catalog of TCR beta chain sequences. In a later analysis, TCR nucleotide sequences were compared against IMGT/GENE-DB human TR gene sequences so that V and J genes could be assigned. The TCRdist pipeline was used in a later analysis to assign CDR3 sequences and most-parsimonious VDJ recombination scenarios. In a later analysis, each TCR beta chain was defined by its CDR3 amino acid sequence together with its V-gene family, and reads without a unique V-gene family were excluded. To address suspected cross-contamination and a sequencing artifact, a later analysis removed roughly 580 highly shared, low-generation-probability nucleotide sequences. In a later analysis, a clonal expansion index for each public chain was calculated from normalized within-repertoire ranks of inferred template counts. In a later analysis, generation probabilities were computed using a VDJ recombination model fitted to out-of-frame rearrangements, and the results were checked against IGoR. In a later analysis, TCR-TCR, TCR-HLA and TCR-CMV co-occurrence was scored with hypergeometric tests, and a repertoire-size bias correction was applied to TCR pairs. To estimate false discovery rates, a later analysis permuted the HLA or CMV assignments 20 times. In a later analysis, co-occurring TCRs were grouped with DBSCAN, and TCRdist sequence similarity was added when clustering was performed within HLA-allele-positive subsets. Repertoires with fewer than 30,000 or more than 120,000 public chains, plus five repertoires with anomalous nucleotide sharing, were excluded from co-occurrence clustering. Entries here come from immuneACCESS through TCRdb and include only in-frame sequences with V and J called. Some clones fail to appear in such tables; in the studies checked, an unresolved V gene covers under half of the shortfall, and the cause of the remainder is unknown. V and J calls and clone size are given by that table; D and trimming were obtained from the DNA. The sample data list approximately 170,000 clones, and 80% of these were observed just once. Clones ranked in the top ten supply about 2.5% of the sample.

In total, just over 650 healthy bone marrow donors made up the cohort. At the time of sampling, all cohort members were nominally healthy, though unrecorded immune exposures were likely present. The donor tested CMV seronegative and was one of the 352 seronegative cohort members. A peripheral blood sample was provided by each donor, and peripheral blood mononuclear cells were used for TCR beta sequencing. The Qiagen DNeasy Blood Extraction Kit was used to extract genomic DNA from the blood cell samples. Regarding this clone: There is no known antigen for this receptor. Base qualities were left out, and no much larger clone turns up one base away.

The full study reports these points: This cohort had only TCR beta chains sequenced, and the lack of alpha or paired-chain data limited which features could be detected. While some public TCRs were present in many individuals, most TCR sequences turned up only very rarely across donors. A later analysis found that HLA-associated TCR beta chains were more clonally expanded and had lower generation probabilities than equally common non-associated chains. Because the 87-base-pair reads could not distinguish some IMGT-functional V segments, including TRBV6-2 and TRBV6-3, those segments were excluded. The authors suggested that the approach could potentially be generalized to other disease states and immunological phenotypes. A further reported finding was that TCR beta sequences accurately predicted the HLA-A and HLA-B alleles for most subjects in the first cohort. Because HLA typing was missing for some donors at each locus, association tests included only the typed subset. Three of the identified cytomegalovirus-associated TCR beta chains were confirmed in vitro to be specific for cytomegalovirus antigens. Because counts were too low, some 17 rarely observed V segments, including chromosome 9 orphons, were excluded from the earlier analysis of fewer than 650 of the donors. Presence/absence analyses assumed roughly uniform sequencing depth across donors, an assumption that may not hold. Immune exposure information for the cohort was limited to CMV serostatus. Assigning TCR associations to individual alleles was difficult when HLA alleles, especially DR and DQ, strongly co-occurred. The study listed 164 TCR beta chains as associated with cytomegalovirus. A later genetic analysis reported fewer N-insertions in productive TCRs among donors in an Asian-associated ancestry cluster than the roughly 720-donor mean. In a later genetic analysis, a missense DCLRE1C variant was associated with V-gene and J-gene trimming of TCR beta chains, and the association was replicated in an independent cohort. The classifier was reported to diagnose cytomegalovirus status with high specificity and sensitivity in both the original and validation cohorts. In a later analysis, the rate of TCR association differed among HLA loci, with DRB1 alleles having the most associated TCRs and HLA-C alleles having the fewest. Most CMV-associated TCR beta chains appeared to be HLA-restricted in a later analysis, and the HLA associations seemed to be driven largely by CMV exposure. In a later analysis, some 17,000 TCR beta sequences were associated with specific HLA alleles at a false discovery rate of 0.05. According to a later analysis, parvovirus B19, influenza, CMV and Epstein-Barr virus appeared linked to several top co-occurrence clusters. Broadly in line with IMGT annotations, most TCR beta V segments showed up in productive rearrangements about 90% or about 30% of the time in an earlier analysis of several hundred of the donors. The sequencing pipeline was judged likely to have produced a cluster of highly shared sequence variants as a technical artifact. Linkage disequilibrium might explain the correlated functional status among segregating V segments, but an unknown experimental factor could not be ruled out.

From V the trimming removes 7 bases and from J it removes 3 bases, while the gene matches leave 4 bases of the junction unaccounted for. For CDR1 and CDR2, the germline V gene lists MNHNS and SASEGT. Including the terminal cysteine and phenylalanine, the CDR3 comprises 15 residues. Left in the record is the CDR3 DNA by itself, 45 bases read in frame from the first base. The chain uses TRBV6-1 and TRBJ2-2; TRBD2 matches 11 bases in the middle. The sequencing sample was made of PBMCs. The sequence derives from a male donor in good health and CMV-seronegative. The nucleotides are TGTGCCAGCAATAGCGGGGGGGCGGACACCGGGGAGCTGTTTTTT. This translates into CASNSGGADTGELFF.